One sample yielded the 24 T cell receptor beta chains listed below, sequenced in a study of shared clonotypes between healthy human individuals. Assay used: immunoSEQ multiplex PCR; TCRdb lists only in-frame clones, some missing. The profile shows 2 million to 2.5 million clones, more than 80% of them singletons. Sequenced: naive CD4+ T cells from PBMCs. Subset of the sample: CD45RA+ positively selected. All receptors derive from a young man in good health. Some clones in this sample may be carry-over from other donors' samples.

The rearrangement joins TRBV6-6 to TRBJ1-3; TRBD1 is a possible D gene (5 bases). The CDR3 contains 15 residues. CDR1 MNHNY and CDR2 SVGAGI come from the germline V gene (reference sequence). V was trimmed by 5 bases and J by 0 bases, leaving 11 bases between them. The CDR3 is CASSPQAYSGNTIYF. In DNA form, the CDR3 reads TGTGCCAGCAGTCCACAGGCCTACTCTGGAAACACCATATATTTT.

This clone was observed once. The chain joins TRBV27 to TRBJ1-2; TRBD1 matches 7 bases. Germline V CDR1 and CDR2: MNHEY, SMNVEV (reference sequence). Losses at the gene ends were 4 bases for V and 14 bases for J; bases not matched to a gene: 10. This CDR3 contains 12 residues. CDR3 DNA sequence: TGTGCCAGCAGTTGGAGACAGGGAATGTTAACCTTC. Its translation: CASSWRQGMLTF.

The chain combines TRBV7-9 with TRBJ2-3; D is ambiguous. The V and J ends lost 5 bases and 4 bases respectively, with 13 bases between them. Germline-derived CDR1 and CDR2 are SEHNR and FQNEAQ (reference sequence). This CDR3 spans 14 amino acids. The CDR3 loop is CASSPRVLPDTQYF. The CDR3 DNA reads as TGTGCCAGCAGCCCCCGGGTGCTCCCAGATACGCAGTATTTT.

The rearrangement uses TRBV5-1 and TRBJ1-2; weak D call: TRBD1 (6 bases). Germline V gene data show CDR1 as SGHRS and CDR2 as YFSETQ. This CDR3 contains 14 residues. V was shortened by 3 bases and J by 6 bases, with 15 bases between the two germline ends. CDR3 nucleotides: TGCGCCAGCAGCTCGGAGAACAGGGTTGATGGCTACACCTTC. This sequence encodes CASSSENRVDGYTF.

The rearrangement uses TRBV5-4 and TRBJ1-1; D is uncertain. Germline values: CDR1 SGHNT, CDR2 YYREEE (reference sequence). CDR3 length: 14 residues. The V end lost 0 bases, the J end lost 1 base, and 7 bases lay between the germline ends. CDR3: CASSLALGNTEAFF. CDR3 nucleotides: TGTGCCAGCAGCTTGGCCCTGGGGAACACTGAAGCTTTCTTT.

In its sample, this clone was seen a few times. This sequence joins TRBV7-9 and TRBJ1-1; no clear D gene. In germline, CDR1 is SEHNR, CDR2 FQNEAQ (reference sequence). The CDR3 contains 12 residues. V gave up 6 bases and J gave up 1 base, with 6 bases separating them. CDR3: CASSYRNTEAFF. The DNA for the CDR3 is TGTGCCAGCAGTTACAGGAACACTGAAGCTTTCTTT.

This clone was observed once. This chain connects TRBV5-1 to TRBJ2-7; TRBD2 matches at 10 bases. This CDR3 has 16 residues. Germline V gene lookup returns CDR1 SGHRS and CDR2 YFSETQ. Trimming removed 3 bases from V and 4 bases from J; junction bases left unmatched: 10. CDR3 amino acids: CASSSGASGSIYEQYF. CDR3 DNA: TGCGCCAGCAGCTCGGGCGCTAGCGGGAGTATTTACGAGCAGTACTTC.

This clone was observed a few times. This specimen includes other DNA sequences encoding the same CDR3. CDR3 loop: CASSLSSYEQYF. CDR3 DNA sequence: TGTGCCAGCAGCTTAAGCTCCTACGAGCAGTACTTC. This sequence joins TRBV7-2 and TRBJ2-7, with D uncertain. This CDR3 contains 12 residues. Germline V gene lookup returns CDR1 SGHTA and CDR2 FQGNSA. V dropped 2 bases and J dropped 0 bases, with 2 bases sitting between them. Full variable domain (outside the CDR3, taken from reference TRBV7-2 and TRBJ2-7): GAGVSQSPSNKVTEKGKDVELRCDPISGHTALYWYRQSLGQGLEFLIYFQGNSAPDKSGLPSDRFSAERTGGSVSTLTIQRTQQEDSAVYLCASSLSSYEQYFGPGTRLTVT.

The chain couples TRBV6-6 to TRBJ1-1; 7 bases map to TRBD1. The germline V gene has CDR1 MNHNY and CDR2 SVGAGI (reference sequence). This CDR3 comprises 14 residues. The trim removed 0 bases at V and 6 bases at J, leaving 4 bases unmatched. CDR3 DNA sequence: TGTGCCAGCAGTTACTCCGCAGGGGGTTCTGAAGCTTTCTTT. Translation gives CASSYSAGGSEAFF.

V gene TRBV5-1 combines with J gene TRBJ2-5; the match to TRBD1 covers 10 bases. The ends lost 3 bases at V and 3 bases at J; junction bases unmatched: 5. The CDR3 runs 15 residues. In germline, CDR1 is SGHRS, CDR2 YFSETQ. This chain's CDR3 is CASSSLGTGEETQYF. For the CDR3, the DNA is TGCGCCAGCAGCTCCCTAGGGACAGGGGAAGAGACCCAGTACTTC.

The chain has TRBV6-6 and TRBJ1-5; D uncertain. Trimming pared 6 bases from V and 0 bases from J, leaving 9 bases between. The CDR3 is 14 residues long. Germline CDR1 is MNHNY and CDR2 is SVGAGI (reference sequence). The CDR3 sequence: CASRGEYSNQPQHF. In nucleotides, the CDR3 is TGTGCCAGCAGGGGAGAGTATAGCAATCAGCCCCAGCATTTT.

In the case of this clone: The same CDR3 is also encoded by other DNA sequences in this sample. The chain combines TRBV5-1 with TRBJ2-1; D not certain. The CDR3 length is 15 residues. CDR1 is SGHRS and CDR2 is YFSETQ in the germline V gene. V was clipped by 0 bases and J by 0 bases, with 7 bases between them. CDR3 DNA sequence: TGCGCCAGCAGCTTGGCCTCAAGCTCCTACAATGAGCAGTTCTTC. Translation: CASSLASSSYNEQFF.

This clone was recorded a few times. The rearrangement joins TRBV2 to TRBJ1-5, with 7 bases lining up with TRBD1. The CDR3 runs to 15 residues. V lost 4 bases, J lost 2 bases, and 5 bases stayed unmatched. Germline V gene lookup returns CDR1 SNHLY and CDR2 FYNNEI. The CDR3 nucleotides read TGTGCCAGCAGTGGTAGAGGGGGCGGCAATCAGCCCCAGCATTTT. Translating gives CASSGRGGGNQPQHF.

The V and J genes are TRBV6-4 and TRBJ2-1, with 14 bases fitting TRBD2. The CDR3 extends over 18 amino acids. V shed 2 bases and J 2 bases; nucleotides not matched to a gene: 5. Looked up from germline, CDR1 is MRHNA and CDR2 is SNTAGT. CDR3 coding DNA: TGTGCCAGCAGTGACAAAGGGACTAGCGGGGGCCCCTACAATGAGCAGTTCTTC. Its protein product is CASSDKGTSGGPYNEQFF.

The V gene is TRBV5-1, the J gene TRBJ2-3, with D perhaps TRBD2 (6 bases). The ends were cut back, 7 bases at V and 2 bases at J, with 17 bases in the middle. There are 15 residues in the CDR3. Germline V gene data show CDR1 as SGHRS and CDR2 as YFSETQ. The CDR3 nucleotides are TGCGCCAGCCGGAGACTAGGAGGGGACACAGATACGCAGTATTTT. Its protein product is CASRRLGGDTDTQYF.

This clone was picked up a small number of times. The genes are TRBV2 and TRBJ1-1; 7 positions agree with TRBD1. The length of the CDR3 is 14 residues. Germline lookup yields CDR1 SNHLY and CDR2 FYNNEI. The V gene end was trimmed by 7 bases and the J gene end by 1 base; junction bases not matched to a gene: 6. CDR3 nucleotides: TGTGCCAGCATCCAGGACAGGCCGAACACTGAAGCTTTCTTT. Its translation is CASIQDRPNTEAFF. The variable domain in full, completed from reference TRBV2 and TRBJ1-1, reads EPEVTQTPSHQVTQMGQEVILRCVPISNHLYFYWYRQILGQKVEFLVSFYNNEISEKSEIFDDQFSVERPDGSNFTLKIRSTKLEDSAMYFCASIQDRPNTEAFFGQGTRLTVV.

The V call is TRBV4-2, the J call TRBJ2-5; 12 bases are a match to TRBD2. V shed 7 bases, J shed 5 bases, and the junction held 11 bases outside the gene matches. Germline V CDR1 and CDR2: LGHNA, YNFKEQ. This CDR3 is built from 16 residues. The CDR3 DNA is TGTGCCAGCAAGCTCGGGACTAGCGGGCGGATTGAGACCCAGTACTTC. It yields the protein CASKLGTSGRIETQYF.

The chain combines TRBV7-9 with TRBJ1-4; perhaps TRBD1 as D (5 bases). The V gene lost 5 bases and the J gene lost 0 bases, with 13 bases spanning the gap. Germline CDR1 and CDR2: SEHNR and FQNEAQ (reference sequence). This CDR3 region has 16 residues. In DNA, the CDR3 is TGTGCCAGCAGCCTAAGGGACGGACCAACTAATGAAAAACTGTTTTTT. Translation: CASSLRDGPTNEKLFF.

V usage is TRBV6-5 and J usage is TRBJ1-2; D ambiguous. Trimming shortened V by 8 bases and J by 6 bases, and 19 bases separated the two germline ends. Germline-derived CDR1 and CDR2 are MNHEY and SVGAGI. The CDR3 length is 14 residues. The chain's CDR3 is CASALNSRGHGYTF. In nucleotides, the CDR3 is TGTGCCAGCGCTTTAAACTCTCGGGGTCATGGCTACACCTTC.

The V call is TRBV6-6, the J call TRBJ2-1; 13 bases line up with TRBD2. Germline trimming cut 6 bases from V and 0 bases from J; bases unmatched to any gene: 2. Looked up from germline, CDR1 is MNHNY and CDR2 is SVGAGI (reference sequence). The CDR3 spans 16 residues. CDR3 DNA sequence: TGTGCCAGCAGGGGACTAGCGGGAAACTCCTACAATGAGCAGTTCTTC. Amino acids: CASRGLAGNSYNEQFF.

The gene calls are TRBV11-2 and TRBJ2-3, with D perhaps matching TRBD2 (6 bases). V shed 8 bases and J shed 3 bases, with 18 bases lying between them. The CDR3 totals 15 residues. Germline V CDR1 and CDR2: SGHAT, FQNNGV. The CDR3, as DNA: TGTGCCAGCCGCCGTGGGCGGGGTGAAACAGATACGCAGTATTTT. It is translated as CASRRGRGETDTQYF.

This clone was seen once. The gene calls are TRBV6-1 and TRBJ1-1, with D hard to call. Germline V lookup: CDR1 MNHNS, CDR2 SASEGT. The V end was cut by 7 bases, the J end by 5 bases, with 8 bases between. CDR3 length: 11 residues. The CDR3 loop reads CASTRGTEAFF. The CDR3 DNA sequence: TGTGCCAGCACCCGAGGAACTGAAGCTTTCTTT.

The chain uses TRBV6-1 and TRBJ1-5; 7 nucleotides line up with TRBD1. The germline gives CDR1 MNHNS, CDR2 SASEGT. The CDR3 length is 18 residues. Trimming took 4 bases from V and 6 from J; bases not matched to a gene: 18. As DNA, the CDR3 is TGTGCCAGCAGTGTACGAGGGGGCGAAGGATTTTATAGTCAGCCCCAGCATTTT. Protein: CASSVRGGEGFYSQPQHF.

The chain uses TRBV19 and TRBJ2-4; 9 bases are a match to TRBD1. The J segment lost 8 bases and the V segment lost 5 bases, leaving 7 bases of the junction unmatched. This CDR3 spans 14 amino acids. The germline gives CDR1 LNHDA, CDR2 SQIVND (reference sequence). The CDR3 region is CASSPDRGRDIQYF. The CDR3 DNA is TGTGCCAGTAGTCCGGACAGGGGTCGGGACATTCAGTACTTC.